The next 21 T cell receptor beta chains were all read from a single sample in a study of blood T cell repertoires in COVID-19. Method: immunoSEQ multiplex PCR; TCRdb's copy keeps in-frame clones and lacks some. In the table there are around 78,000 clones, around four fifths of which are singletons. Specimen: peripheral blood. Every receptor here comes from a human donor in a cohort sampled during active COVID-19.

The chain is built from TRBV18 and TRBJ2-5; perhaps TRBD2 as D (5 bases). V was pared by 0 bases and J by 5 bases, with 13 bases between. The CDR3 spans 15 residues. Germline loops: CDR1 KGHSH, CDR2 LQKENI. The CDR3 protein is CASSPPSLLAETQYF. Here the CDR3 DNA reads TGTGCCAGCTCACCACCGTCTCTGCTAGCTGAGACCCAGTACTTC.

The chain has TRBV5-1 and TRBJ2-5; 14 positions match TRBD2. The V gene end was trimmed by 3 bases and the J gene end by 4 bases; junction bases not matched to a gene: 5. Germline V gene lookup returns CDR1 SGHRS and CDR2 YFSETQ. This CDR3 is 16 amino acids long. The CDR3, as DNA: TGCGCCAGCAGCTCCGGACTAGCGGGGGGCGGAGAGACCCAGTACTTC. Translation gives CASSSGLAGGGETQYF.

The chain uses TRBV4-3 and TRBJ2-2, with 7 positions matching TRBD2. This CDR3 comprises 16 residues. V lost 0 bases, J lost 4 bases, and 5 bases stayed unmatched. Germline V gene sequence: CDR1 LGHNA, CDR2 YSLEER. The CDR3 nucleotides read TGCGCCAGCAGCCAAGATTGGACTAGTAGCACCGGGGAGCTGTTTTTT. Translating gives CASSQDWTSSTGELFF.

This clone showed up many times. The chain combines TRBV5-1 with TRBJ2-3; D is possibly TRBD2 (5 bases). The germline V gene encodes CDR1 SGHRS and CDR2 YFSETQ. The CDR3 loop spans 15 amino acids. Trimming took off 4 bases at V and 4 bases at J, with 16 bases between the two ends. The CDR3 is CASSPKESGADTQYF. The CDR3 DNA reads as TGCGCCAGCAGCCCTAAGGAGAGCGGTGCAGATACGCAGTATTTT.

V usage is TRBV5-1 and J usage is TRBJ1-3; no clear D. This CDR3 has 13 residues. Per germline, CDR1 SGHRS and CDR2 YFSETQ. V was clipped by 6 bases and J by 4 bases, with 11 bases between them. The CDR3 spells CASTTGRGNTIYF. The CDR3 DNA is TGCGCCAGCACCACGGGTCGGGGAAACACCATATATTTT.

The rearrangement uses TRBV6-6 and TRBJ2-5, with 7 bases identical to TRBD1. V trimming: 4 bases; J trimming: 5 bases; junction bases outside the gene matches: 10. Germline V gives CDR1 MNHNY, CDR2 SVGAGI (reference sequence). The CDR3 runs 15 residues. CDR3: CASSFGTVIGETQYF. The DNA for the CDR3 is TGTGCCAGCAGTTTCGGGACAGTCATAGGGGAGACCCAGTACTTC.

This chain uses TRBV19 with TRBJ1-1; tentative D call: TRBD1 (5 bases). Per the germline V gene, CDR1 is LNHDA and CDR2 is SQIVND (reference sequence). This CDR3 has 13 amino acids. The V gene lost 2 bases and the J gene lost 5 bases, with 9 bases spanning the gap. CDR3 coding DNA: TGTGCCAGTAGTATATCCAGGGTTACTGAAGCTTTCTTT. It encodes CASSISRVTEAFF.

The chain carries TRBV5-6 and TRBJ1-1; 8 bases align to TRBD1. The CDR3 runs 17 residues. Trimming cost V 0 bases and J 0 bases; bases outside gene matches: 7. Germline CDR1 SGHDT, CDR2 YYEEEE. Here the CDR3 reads CASSLVGQVFMNTEAFF. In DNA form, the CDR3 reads TGTGCCAGCAGCTTGGTGGGACAGGTGTTCATGAACACTGAAGCTTTCTTT.

CDR3 DNA sequence: TGTGCCAGCAGCTCACGGGACGGGACTAGCAGCGCCTACGAGCAGTACTTC. Amino acids: CASSSRDGTSSAYEQYF. The chain links TRBV7-9 to TRBJ2-7; 9 nucleotides match TRBD2. CDR3 length equals 17 residues. Trimming removed 4 bases from V and 2 bases from J; junction bases left unmatched: 12. Germline-derived CDR1 and CDR2 are SEHNR and FQNEAQ (reference sequence).

The CDR3 here is CASSLAGGNSPLHF. The DNA for the CDR3 is TGTGCCAGCAGCTTGGCCGGGGGAAATTCACCCCTCCACTTT. The chain is built from TRBV5-4 and TRBJ1-6; D might be TRBD1 (5 bases). CDR3 size: 14 residues. The V and J ends lost 0 bases and 7 bases respectively, with 8 bases between them. Germline assignment: CDR1 SGHNT and CDR2 YYREEE (reference sequence).

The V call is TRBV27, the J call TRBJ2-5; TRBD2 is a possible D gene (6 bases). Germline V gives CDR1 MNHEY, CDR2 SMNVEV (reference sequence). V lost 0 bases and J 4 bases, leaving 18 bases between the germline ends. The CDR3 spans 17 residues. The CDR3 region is CASSLSRGSTWAETQYF. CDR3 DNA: TGTGCCAGCAGTTTATCTCGGGGGAGTACTTGGGCAGAGACCCAGTACTTC.

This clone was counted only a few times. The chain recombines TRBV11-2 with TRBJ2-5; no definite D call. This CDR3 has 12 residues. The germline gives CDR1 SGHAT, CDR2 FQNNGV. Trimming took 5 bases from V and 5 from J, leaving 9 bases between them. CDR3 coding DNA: TGTGCCAGCAGCCTGACTGGGGAGACCCAGTACTTC. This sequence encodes CASSLTGETQYF.

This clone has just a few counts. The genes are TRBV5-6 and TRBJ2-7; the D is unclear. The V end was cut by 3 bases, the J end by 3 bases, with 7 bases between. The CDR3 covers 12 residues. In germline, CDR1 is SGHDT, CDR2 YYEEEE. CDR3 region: CASSYTDYEQYF. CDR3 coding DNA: TGTGCCAGCAGCTATACAGACTACGAGCAGTACTTC.

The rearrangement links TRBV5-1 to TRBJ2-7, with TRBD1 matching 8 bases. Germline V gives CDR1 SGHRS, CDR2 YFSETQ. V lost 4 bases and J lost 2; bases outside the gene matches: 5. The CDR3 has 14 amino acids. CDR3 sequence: CASSLDRATYEQYF. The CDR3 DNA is TGCGCCAGCAGCCTGGACAGGGCGACCTACGAGCAGTACTTC.

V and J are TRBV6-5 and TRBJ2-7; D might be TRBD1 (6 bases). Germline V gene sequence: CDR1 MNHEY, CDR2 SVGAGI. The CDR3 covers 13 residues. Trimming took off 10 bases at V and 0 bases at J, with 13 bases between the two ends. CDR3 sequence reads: CAINRDNSYEQYF. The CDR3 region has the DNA TGTGCCATTAACCGGGACAACTCCTACGAGCAGTACTTC.

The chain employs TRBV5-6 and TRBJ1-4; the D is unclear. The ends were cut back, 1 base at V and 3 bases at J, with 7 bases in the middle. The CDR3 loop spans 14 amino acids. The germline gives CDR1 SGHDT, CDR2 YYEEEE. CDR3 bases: TGTGCCAGCAGCTTGTTGGACTCTAATGAAAAACTGTTTTTT. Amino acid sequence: CASSLLDSNEKLFF.

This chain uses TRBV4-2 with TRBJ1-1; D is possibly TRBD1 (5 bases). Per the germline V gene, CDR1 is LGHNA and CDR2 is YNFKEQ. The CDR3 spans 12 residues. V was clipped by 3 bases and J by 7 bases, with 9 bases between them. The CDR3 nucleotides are TGTGCCAGCAGCCAGGGGGGGGTTGAAGCTTTCTTT. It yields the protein CASSQGGVEAFF.

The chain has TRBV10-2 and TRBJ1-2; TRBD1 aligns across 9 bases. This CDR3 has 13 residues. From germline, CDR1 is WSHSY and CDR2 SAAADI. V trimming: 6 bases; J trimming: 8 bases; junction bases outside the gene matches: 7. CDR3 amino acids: CASSRGTGNGYTF. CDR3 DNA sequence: TGCGCCAGCAGCCGAGGGACAGGGAACGGCTACACCTTC.

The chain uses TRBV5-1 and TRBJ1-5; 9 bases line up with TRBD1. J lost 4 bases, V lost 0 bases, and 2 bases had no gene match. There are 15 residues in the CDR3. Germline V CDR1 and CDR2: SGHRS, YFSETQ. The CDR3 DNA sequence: TGCGCCAGCAGCTTGGGGGACAGGGAAAATCAGCCCCAGCATTTT. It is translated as CASSLGDRENQPQHF.

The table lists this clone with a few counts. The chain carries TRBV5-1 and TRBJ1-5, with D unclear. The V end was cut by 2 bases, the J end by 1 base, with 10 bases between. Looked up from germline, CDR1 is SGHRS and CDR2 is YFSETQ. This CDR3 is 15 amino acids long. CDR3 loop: CASSFGGLSNQPQHF. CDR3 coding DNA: TGCGCCAGCAGCTTTGGAGGTTTAAGCAATCAGCCCCAGCATTTT.

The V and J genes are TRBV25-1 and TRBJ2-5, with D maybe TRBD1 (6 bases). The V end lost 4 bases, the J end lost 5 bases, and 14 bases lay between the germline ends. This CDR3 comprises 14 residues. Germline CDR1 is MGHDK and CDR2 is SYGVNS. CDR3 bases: TGTGCCAGCAGTGCCCACAGGGATGGGGAGACCCAGTACTTC. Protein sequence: CASSAHRDGETQYF.